The source of this T cell receptor (beta chain) is a study of cytomegalovirus exposure and HLA in healthy donors. Use of 60 Vbeta and 13 Jbeta primers characterized the PCR. Profiling relied on immunoSEQ multiplex PCR, and the TCRdb table lists in-frame clones only, not all of them. The profile shows approximately 97,000 clones, 65% to 85% of them singletons. With respect to this clone: The antigen is unknown.

CDR3 length: 16 amino acids. Germline V CDR1 and CDR2: SGHRS, YFSETQ. Study findings and constraints: Researchers reported in a later analysis that a missense DCLRE1C variant was tied to TCR beta V- and J-gene trimming.

The sequence was collected from a man between 35 and 55 years old in good health and CMV-seropositive. This chain uses TRBV5-1 with TRBJ2-5; TRBD1 matches at 9 bases. The assigned J gene may be wrong: the sequence end matches TRBJ2-7 better. Sequencing was carried out using PBMCs. The CDR3 sequence: CASSLGSGQGRYEQYF. The CDR3, as DNA: TGCGCCAGCAGCTTGGGTTCGGGACAGGGTCGCTACGAGCAGTACTTC.